This TCR beta chain was found in a study of blood T cell repertoires in COVID-19. Sequencing used immunoSEQ multiplex PCR; TCRdb keeps in-frame clones, though not all of them. Seen here are more than 150,000 clones, roughly 80% observed once, and the top ten hold 14%. CDR3 size: 12 residues. Per germline, CDR1 MGHDK and CDR2 SYGVNS. V lost 2 bases, J lost 6 bases, and 7 bases lay in between. Specimen: PBMCs or T cells enriched from blood (not recorded which). The TCR was taken from a man aged 55 to 69 who had been exposed to COVID-19. The chain carries TRBV25-1 and TRBJ1-2; D call uncertain. The CDR3 nucleotides are TGTGCCAGCAGTGAAGTAAGAGATGGCTACACCTTC. Amino acid sequence: CASSEVRDGYTF.